These 17 T cell receptor beta chains were all obtained from the same sample, sequenced in a study of blood T cell repertoires in COVID-19. TCRdb keeps only in-frame clones here, not all; method: immunoSEQ multiplex PCR. The sample carries more than 200,000 clones, about 86% recorded once. Material for sequencing was peripheral blood. The receptors here all came from a woman between 50 and 59 years old with COVID-19, enrolled during active disease.

The chain is built from TRBV4-1 and TRBJ2-3; 7 bases are shared with TRBD2. The CDR3 is 15 residues long. Germline assignment: CDR1 MGHRA and CDR2 YSYEKL. V was clipped by 1 base and J by 5 bases; unmatched bases: 6. The CDR3 DNA sequence: TGCGCCAGCAGCCAAGTGTTGGGGGGGAGAGATACGCAGTATTTT. Amino acid sequence: CASSQVLGGRDTQYF.

The chain is built from TRBV28 and TRBJ1-5, with 7 bases that match TRBD1. Germline V gene sequence: CDR1 MDHEN, CDR2 SYDVKM. V shed 6 bases, J shed 4 bases, and the junction held 12 bases outside the gene matches. CDR3 length: 16 residues. The CDR3 here is CASSPSSDRHNQPQHF. Here the CDR3 DNA reads TGTGCCAGCAGCCCGTCCTCGGACAGGCATAATCAGCCCCAGCATTTT.

Only one count was recorded for this clone. V usage is TRBV30 and J usage is TRBJ2-5, with D perhaps TRBD1 (6 bases). The ends were cut back, 4 bases at V and 5 bases at J, with 17 bases in the middle. The CDR3 loop spans 14 amino acids. Germline V gene sequence: CDR1 GTSNPN, CDR2 SVGIG (reference sequence). The DNA of the CDR3 is TGTGCCTGGAACGAGGGCAGGGGTGAGGAGACCCAGTACTTC. Translated: CAWNEGRGEETQYF. Complete variable domain (other parts from reference TRBV30 and TRBJ2-5): SQTIHQWPATLVQPVGSPLSLECTVEGTSNPNLYWYRQAAGRGLQLLFYSVGIGQISSEVPQNLSASRPQDRQFILSSKKLLLSDSGFYLCAWNEGRGEETQYFGPGTRLLVL.

The chain couples TRBV7-8 to TRBJ1-1; the D is unclear. V lost 2 bases and J lost 1, with 11 bases in between. CDR3 length: 15 amino acids. The V gene's germline CDR1 is SGHVS and CDR2 FQNEAQ. This chain's CDR3 is CASSLYSYSNTEAFF. DNA of the CDR3: TGTGCCAGCAGCTTATACAGTTATTCGAACACTGAAGCTTTCTTT.

The chain has TRBV5-1 and TRBJ1-1; TRBD1 aligns across 7 bases. This CDR3 has 14 residues. Trimming took 0 bases from V and 4 from J; bases not matched to a gene: 3. Germline V gene sequence: CDR1 SGHRS, CDR2 YFSETQ. The chain's CDR3 is CASSLDRGGTEAFF. The CDR3 DNA follows: TGCGCCAGCAGCTTGGACAGGGGAGGCACTGAAGCTTTCTTT.

The chain employs TRBV19 and TRBJ2-3; 7 bases are a match to TRBD2. The junction had 7 bases not matched to a gene; V was cut back by 8 bases and J by 2 bases. Germline-derived CDR1 and CDR2 are LNHDA and SQIVND (reference sequence). There are 14 residues in the CDR3. The CDR3 sequence: CASGLGGNTDTQYF. The CDR3 region has the DNA TGTGCCAGTGGGCTCGGGGGGAACACAGATACGCAGTATTTT.

The rearrangement links TRBV18 to TRBJ1-6; TRBD1 matches at 9 bases. The J segment lost 7 bases and the V segment lost 8 bases, leaving 6 bases of the junction unmatched. The CDR3 runs to 14 residues. CDR1 and CDR2 from the germline V gene are KGHSH and LQKENI. CDR3 sequence (DNA): TGTGCCAGCGCGACAGGGGGTGAGAATTCACCCCTCCACTTT. Translated, it gives CASATGGENSPLHF.

This clone was picked up one time. The gene calls are TRBV11-3 and TRBJ1-2, with D possibly TRBD1 on 5 matching bases. The CDR3 spans 12 residues. The germline CDR1 and CDR2 sequences are SGHNT and YENEEA. Trimming stripped 3 bases from V and 7 bases from J, with 9 bases between. The CDR3 DNA reads as TGTGCCAGCAGCTTCCAGGGTGGTGGCTACACCTTC. It translates to CASSFQGGGYTF.

The chain recombines TRBV28 with TRBJ1-2; D ambiguous. V lost 11 bases to trimming and J lost 7 bases, with 17 bases between them. The CDR3 contains 12 residues. In germline, CDR1 is MDHEN, CDR2 SYDVKM. In DNA, the CDR3 is TGTGCCTCTAAAATGCGGGGATTTGGCTACACCTTC. It encodes CASKMRGFGYTF.

This clone was recorded many times. J is TRBJ1-2 and V is TRBV9, with D hard to call. Germline CDR1 reads SGDLS; CDR2 reads YYNGEE. With 4 bases removed from V and 5 bases from J, the gap between germline ends came to 18 bases. This CDR3 has 15 residues. The CDR3 DNA sequence: TGTGCCAGCAGCCCCAGCCCCGACGGGTGGTATGGCTACACCTTC. It translates to CASSPSPDGWYGYTF.

The gene calls are TRBV24-1 and TRBJ2-7; possible D gene TRBD1, 6 bases. The CDR3 totals 14 residues. Germline lookup yields CDR1 KGHDR and CDR2 SFDVKD. V lost 4 bases and J 3 bases, leaving 12 bases between the germline ends. The CDR3 loop is CATSDPGQIYEQYF. CDR3 bases: TGTGCCACCAGTGACCCCGGACAGATCTACGAGCAGTACTTC.

This clone was counted ten times or more. The chain uses TRBV3-1 (or the pseudogene TRBV3-2) and TRBJ2-1, with 11 bases fitting TRBD2. The V segment lost 4 bases and the J segment 4 bases; nucleotides outside the gene matches: 3. Germline CDR1 reads LGHDT; CDR2 reads YNNKEL (reference sequence). CDR3 length: 15 amino acids. The CDR3 sequence: CASSRSSGGYNEQFF. The CDR3 nucleotides are TGTGCCAGCAGCCGGTCTAGCGGGGGGTACAATGAGCAGTTCTTC.

The V gene is TRBV7-8, the J gene TRBJ2-3; TRBD2 is a possible D gene (6 bases). Germline V gene data show CDR1 as SGHVS and CDR2 as FQNEAQ. The CDR3 extends over 16 amino acids. Trimming removed 0 bases from V and 2 bases from J, with 12 bases in between. CDR3 amino acids: CASSLALGRFTDTQYF. The CDR3 DNA reads as TGTGCCAGCAGCTTAGCGTTGGGGAGGTTCACAGATACGCAGTATTTT.

This chain uses TRBV7-9 with TRBJ1-1; D unresolved. The V gene lost 1 base and the J gene lost 6 bases, with 3 bases spanning the gap. Germline-derived CDR1 and CDR2 are SEHNR and FQNEAQ (reference sequence). The CDR3 has 11 amino acids. The CDR3 bases are TGTGCCAGCAGCTTAGTATCTGAAGCTTTCTTT. Amino acid sequence: CASSLVSEAFF.

The chain carries TRBV5-5 and TRBJ1-1, with D perhaps TRBD1 (5 bases). V was shortened by 6 bases and J by 2 bases, with 8 bases between the two germline ends. The CDR3 consists of 12 residues. CDR1 is SGHKS, CDR2 YYEKEE, per germline (reference sequence). Here the CDR3 reads CASKGLNTEAFF. The CDR3 DNA reads as TGTGCCAGCAAGGGGCTAAACACTGAAGCTTTCTTT.

This clone was recorded many times. The chain is built from TRBV27 and TRBJ2-6; perhaps TRBD1 as D (5 bases). In germline, CDR1 is MNHEY, CDR2 SMNVEV (reference sequence). The CDR3 consists of 18 residues. V was clipped by 5 bases and J by 2 bases, with 19 bases between them. The CDR3 protein is CASSPRGRVTPGANVLTF. The CDR3 nucleotides are TGTGCCAGCAGTCCCCGTGGCAGGGTAACCCCTGGGGCCAACGTCCTGACTTTC.

There are a few counts of this clone. This chain links TRBV30 with TRBJ1-5, with a possible D match to TRBD1 (5 bases). Germline CDR1 reads GTSNPN; CDR2 reads SVGIG (reference sequence). The CDR3 runs to 14 residues. V lost 1 base to trimming and J lost 4 bases, with 11 bases between them. DNA for the CDR3: TGTGCCTGGAGTGAGGGGCAGGGAAATCAGCCCCAGCATTTT. Translating gives CAWSEGQGNQPQHF.